This is a list of T cell receptor beta chains from one sample in a study of immune reconstitution after stem cell transplant in scleroderma. Each CDR3 protein gets one entry after TCRdb re-called the RT-PCR reads with MiXCR. The sample holds roughly 5,000 distinct CDR3 sequences, under 8.5% seen once. Specimen collection occurred before or after autologous hematopoietic stem cell transplantation (not recorded which). These receptors all stem from a male donor with systemic sclerosis. Both conserved end residues are trimmed from each CDR3. Clone size appears in some rows only: once, few, many, or a class for an expanded clone.

V gene	clone size	J gene	CDR3 length	CDR3 protein
TRBV12-3/TRBV12-4	few	TRBJ2-2	12	ASEAGGNTGELF
TRBV19	medium-sized	TRBJ1-2	11	ASSIAGGTGYT
TRBV6-5	few	TRBJ2-1	14	ASSQGPRTSYNEQF
TRBV19	medium-sized	TRBJ1-5	13	ASSDRGIGNQPQH
TRBV11-2	few	TRBJ2-3	9	ASSSLATQY
TRBV5-1	few	TRBJ2-7	11	ASSVVFQNEQY
TRBV28	medium-sized	TRBJ1-1	13	ASSLVGVLNTEAF
TRBV12-3/TRBV12-4	few	TRBJ2-7	13	ASSPDRGVSYEQY
TRBV6-2/TRBV6-3	medium-sized	TRBJ2-3	13	ASSGRQPGVGTQY
TRBV9	.	TRBJ2-2	12	ASSVVGMSGELF